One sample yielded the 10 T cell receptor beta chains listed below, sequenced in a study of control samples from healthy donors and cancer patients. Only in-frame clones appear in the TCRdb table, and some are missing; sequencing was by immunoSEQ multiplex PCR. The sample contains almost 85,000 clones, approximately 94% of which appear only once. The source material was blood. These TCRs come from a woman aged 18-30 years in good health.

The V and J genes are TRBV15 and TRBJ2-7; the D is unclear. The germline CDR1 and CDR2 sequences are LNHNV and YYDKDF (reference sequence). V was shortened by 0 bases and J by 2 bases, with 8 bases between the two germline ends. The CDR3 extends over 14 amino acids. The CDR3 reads CATSREKETYEQYF. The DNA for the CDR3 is TGTGCCACCAGCAGAGAGAAGGAAACCTACGAGCAGTACTTC. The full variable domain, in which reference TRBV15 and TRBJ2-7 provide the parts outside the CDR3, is DAMVIQNPRYQVTQFGKPVTLSCSQTLNHNVMYWYQQKSSQAPKLLFHYYDKDFNNEADTPDNFQSRRPNTSFCFLDIRSPGLGDTAMYLCATSREKETYEQYFGPGTRLTVT.

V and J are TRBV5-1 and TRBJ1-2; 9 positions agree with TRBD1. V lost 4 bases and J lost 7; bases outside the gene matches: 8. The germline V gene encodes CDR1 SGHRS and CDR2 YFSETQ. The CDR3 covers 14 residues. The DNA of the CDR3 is TGCGCCAGCAGCGTACCACAGGGGGCATCTGGCTACACCTTC. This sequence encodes CASSVPQGASGYTF.

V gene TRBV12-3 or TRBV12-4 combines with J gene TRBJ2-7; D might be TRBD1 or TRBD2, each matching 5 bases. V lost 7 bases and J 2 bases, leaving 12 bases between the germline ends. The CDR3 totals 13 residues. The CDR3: CASNTGTTYEQYF. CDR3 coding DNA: TGTGCCAGCAACACCGGGACCACCTACGAGCAGTACTTC.

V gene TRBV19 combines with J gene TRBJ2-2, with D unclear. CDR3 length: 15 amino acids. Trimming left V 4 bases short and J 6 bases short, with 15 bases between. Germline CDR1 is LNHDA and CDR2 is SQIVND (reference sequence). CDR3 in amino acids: CASSTRIGVPGELFF. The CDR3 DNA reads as TGTGCCAGTAGTACGAGGATTGGTGTTCCCGGGGAGCTGTTTTTT.

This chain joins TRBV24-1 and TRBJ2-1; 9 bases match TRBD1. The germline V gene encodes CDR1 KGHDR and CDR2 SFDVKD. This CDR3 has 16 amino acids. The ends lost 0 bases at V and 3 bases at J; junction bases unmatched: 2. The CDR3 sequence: CATSDLQGQGYNEQFF. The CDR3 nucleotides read TGTGCCACCAGTGATTTGCAGGGACAGGGCTACAATGAGCAGTTCTTC.

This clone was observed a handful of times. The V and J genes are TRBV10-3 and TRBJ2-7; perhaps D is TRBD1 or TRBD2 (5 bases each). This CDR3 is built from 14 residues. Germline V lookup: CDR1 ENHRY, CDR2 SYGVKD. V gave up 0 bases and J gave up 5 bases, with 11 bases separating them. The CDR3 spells CAISESEGSDEQYF. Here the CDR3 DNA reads TGTGCCATCAGTGAGTCCGAGGGGTCGGACGAGCAGTACTTC.

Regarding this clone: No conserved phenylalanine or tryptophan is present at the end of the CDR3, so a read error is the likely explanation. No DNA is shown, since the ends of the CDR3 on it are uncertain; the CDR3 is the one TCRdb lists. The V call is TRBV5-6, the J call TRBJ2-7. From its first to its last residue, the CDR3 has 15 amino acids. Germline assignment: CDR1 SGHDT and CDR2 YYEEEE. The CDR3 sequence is CASSLGADTQNPEVD.

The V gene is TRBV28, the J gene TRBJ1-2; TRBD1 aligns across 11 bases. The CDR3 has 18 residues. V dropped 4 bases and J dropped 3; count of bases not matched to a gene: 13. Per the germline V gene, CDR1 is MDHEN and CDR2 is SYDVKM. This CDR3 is CASSSPPGQGAGDYGYTF. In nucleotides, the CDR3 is TGTGCCAGCAGTTCTCCCCCTGGACAGGGGGCTGGGGACTATGGCTACACCTTC.

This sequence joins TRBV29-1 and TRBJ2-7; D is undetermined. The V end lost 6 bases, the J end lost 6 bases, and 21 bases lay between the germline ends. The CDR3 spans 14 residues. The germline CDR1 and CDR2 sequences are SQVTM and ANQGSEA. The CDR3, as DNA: TGCAGCGTCTCCAAAGGTCCGGCAGGTGCCGAGCAGTACTTC. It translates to CSVSKGPAGAEQYF.

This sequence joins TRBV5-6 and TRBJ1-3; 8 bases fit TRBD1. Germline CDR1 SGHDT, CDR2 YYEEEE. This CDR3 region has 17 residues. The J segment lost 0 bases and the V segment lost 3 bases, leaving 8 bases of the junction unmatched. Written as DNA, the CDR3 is TGTGCCAGCAGCTACCCGGGACAGGCCAACTCTGGAAACACCATATATTTT. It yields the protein CASSYPGQANSGNTIYF.